This TCR beta chain appears in the sequencing data of a study of blood T cell repertoires in COVID-19. As for the study in general: Whether acute or convalescent, the COVID-19 samples came from the United States, Italy and Spain. PBMCs, B-cell-depleted T cells, or T cells were the source of the cDNA or gDNA that made up the material.

As originally analysed: Researchers report that nucleated cell counts were estimated from reference gene primer amplification. Clones were sequenced by immunoSEQ multiplex PCR, and TCRdb holds only the in-frame ones, with some missing. V, J and clone size are those of that table, while D and trimming were read from the DNA. This sample yields approximately 150,000 clones, of which 87% are seen a single time; about 5% belongs to the top ten. The sequenced sample was peripheral blood. This clonotype was sampled from a human donor in a cohort sampled during active COVID-19.

CDR3 in amino acids: CASSIQGLYYGYTF. CDR3 DNA sequence: TGTGCCAGTAGTATTCAGGGACTATACTATGGCTACACCTTC. The rearrangement joins TRBV19 to TRBJ1-2; D is possibly TRBD1 (5 bases). Germline values: CDR1 LNHDA, CDR2 SQIVND (reference sequence). V shed 3 bases and J shed 3 bases, with 11 bases lying between them. The CDR3 covers 14 residues.